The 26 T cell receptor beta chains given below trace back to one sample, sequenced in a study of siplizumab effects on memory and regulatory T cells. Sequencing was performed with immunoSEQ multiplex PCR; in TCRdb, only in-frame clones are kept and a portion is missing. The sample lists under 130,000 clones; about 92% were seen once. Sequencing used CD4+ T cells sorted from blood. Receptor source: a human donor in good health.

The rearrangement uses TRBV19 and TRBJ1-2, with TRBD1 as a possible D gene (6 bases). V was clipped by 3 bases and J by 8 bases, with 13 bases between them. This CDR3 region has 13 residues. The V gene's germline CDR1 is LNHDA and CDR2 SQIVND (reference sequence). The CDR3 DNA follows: TGTGCCAGTAGTATCAGGGGAGGATTCGGCTACACCTTC. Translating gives CASSIRGGFGYTF.

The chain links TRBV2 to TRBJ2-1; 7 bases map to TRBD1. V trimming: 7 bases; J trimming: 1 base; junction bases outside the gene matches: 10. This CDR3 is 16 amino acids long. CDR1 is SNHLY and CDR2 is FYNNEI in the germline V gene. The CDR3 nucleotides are TGTGCCAGCACCCCCAGAGAGGGGGCTTCCTACAATGAGCAGTTCTTC. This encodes CASTPREGASYNEQFF.

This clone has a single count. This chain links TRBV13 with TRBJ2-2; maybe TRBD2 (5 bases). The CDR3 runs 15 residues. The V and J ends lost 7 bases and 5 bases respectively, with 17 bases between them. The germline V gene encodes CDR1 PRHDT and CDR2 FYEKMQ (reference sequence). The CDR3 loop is CASTNGESKTGELFF. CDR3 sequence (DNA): TGTGCCAGCACCAACGGGGAGTCAAAGACCGGGGAGCTGTTTTTT.

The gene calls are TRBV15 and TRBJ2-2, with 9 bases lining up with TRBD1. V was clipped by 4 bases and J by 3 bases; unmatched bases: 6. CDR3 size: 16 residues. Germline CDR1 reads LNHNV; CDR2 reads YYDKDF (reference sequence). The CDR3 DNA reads TGTGCCACCAGCACTGGGACAGGGCGTGACACCGGGGAGCTGTTTTTT. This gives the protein CATSTGTGRDTGELFF.

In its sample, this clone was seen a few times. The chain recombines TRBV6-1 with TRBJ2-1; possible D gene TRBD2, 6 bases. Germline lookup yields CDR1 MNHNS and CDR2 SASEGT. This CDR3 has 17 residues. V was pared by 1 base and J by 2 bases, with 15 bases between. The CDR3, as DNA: TGTGCCAGCAGTGAAGTAGGAAGGAGGGCCCCCTACAATGAGCAGTTCTTC. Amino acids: CASSEVGRRAPYNEQFF.

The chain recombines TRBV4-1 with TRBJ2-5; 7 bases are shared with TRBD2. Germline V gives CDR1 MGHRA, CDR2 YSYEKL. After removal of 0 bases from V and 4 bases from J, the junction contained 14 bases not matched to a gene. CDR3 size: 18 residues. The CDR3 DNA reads TGCGCCAGCAGCCAAGAGTGGCGAGAGCGGGGCATGGGAGAGACCCAGTACTTC. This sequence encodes CASSQEWRERGMGETQYF.

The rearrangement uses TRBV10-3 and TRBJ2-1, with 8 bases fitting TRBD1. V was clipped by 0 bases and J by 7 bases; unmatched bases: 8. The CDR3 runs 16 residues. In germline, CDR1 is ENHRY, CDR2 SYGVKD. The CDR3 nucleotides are TGTGCCATCAGTGAGTCGAGACAGGGGACTGGGAATGAGCAGTTCTTC. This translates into CAISESRQGTGNEQFF.

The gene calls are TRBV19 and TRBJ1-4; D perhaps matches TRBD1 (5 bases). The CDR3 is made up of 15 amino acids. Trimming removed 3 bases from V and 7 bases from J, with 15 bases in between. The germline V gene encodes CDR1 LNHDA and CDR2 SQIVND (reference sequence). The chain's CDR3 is CASSIGGAGGEKLFF. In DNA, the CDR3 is TGTGCCAGTAGTATCGGAGGGGCGGGTGGTGAAAAACTGTTTTTT.

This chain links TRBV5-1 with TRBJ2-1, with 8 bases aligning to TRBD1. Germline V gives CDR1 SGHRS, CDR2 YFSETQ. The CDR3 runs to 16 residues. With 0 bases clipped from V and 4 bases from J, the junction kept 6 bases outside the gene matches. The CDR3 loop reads CASSLAAGGIYNEQFF. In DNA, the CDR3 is TGCGCCAGCAGCTTGGCCGCAGGGGGCATTTACAATGAGCAGTTCTTC.

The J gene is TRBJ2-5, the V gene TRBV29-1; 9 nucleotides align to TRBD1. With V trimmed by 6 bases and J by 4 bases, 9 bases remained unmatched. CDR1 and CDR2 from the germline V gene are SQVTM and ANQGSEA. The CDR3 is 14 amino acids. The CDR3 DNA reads TGCAGCGTAGACCTACAGGGGGCGGGAGAGACCCAGTACTTC. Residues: CSVDLQGAGETQYF.

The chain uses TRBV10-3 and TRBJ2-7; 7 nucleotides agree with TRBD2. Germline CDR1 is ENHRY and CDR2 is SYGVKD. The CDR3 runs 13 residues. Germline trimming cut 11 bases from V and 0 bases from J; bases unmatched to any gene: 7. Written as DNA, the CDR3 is TGTGCCCTGCGCGAGCGGGACTCCTACGAGCAGTACTTC. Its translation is CALRERDSYEQYF.

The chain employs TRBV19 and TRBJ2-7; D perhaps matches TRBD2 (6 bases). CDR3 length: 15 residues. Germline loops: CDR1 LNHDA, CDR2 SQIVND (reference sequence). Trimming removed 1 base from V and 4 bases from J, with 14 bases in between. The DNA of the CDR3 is TGTGCCAGTAGTATAGGCACGGGAGTGCGATACGAGCAGTACTTC. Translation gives CASSIGTGVRYEQYF.

CDR3 sequence: CAWSVVWRGDNEQFF. The CDR3 DNA sequence: TGTGCCTGGAGTGTTGTCTGGCGGGGGGACAATGAGCAGTTCTTC. This chain uses TRBV30 with TRBJ2-1, with 8 bases that match TRBD2. J gave up 5 bases and V 0 bases, and 6 bases lay outside the gene matches. The CDR3 has 15 residues. Germline loops: CDR1 GTSNPN, CDR2 SVGIG (reference sequence). The full variable domain, its missing parts supplied by reference TRBV30 and TRBJ2-1, is SQTIHQWPATLVQPVGSPLSLECTVEGTSNPNLYWYRQAAGRGLQLLFYSVGIGQISSEVPQNLSASRPQDRQFILSSKKLLLSDSGFYLCAWSVVWRGDNEQFFGPGTRLTVL.

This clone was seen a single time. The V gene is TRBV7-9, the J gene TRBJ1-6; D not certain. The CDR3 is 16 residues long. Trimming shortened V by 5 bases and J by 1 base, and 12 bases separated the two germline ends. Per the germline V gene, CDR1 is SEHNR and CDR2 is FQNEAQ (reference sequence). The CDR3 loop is CASSPGFGSYNSPLHF. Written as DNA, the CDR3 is TGTGCCAGCAGCCCAGGATTCGGGTCCTATAATTCACCCCTCCACTTT.

CDR3 bases: TGTGCCAGCAGTGACAGGGCAGTAAAGGCCTATGGCTACACCTTC. Translated, it gives CASSDRAVKAYGYTF. The gene calls are TRBV6-1 and TRBJ1-2; possible D gene TRBD1, 5 bases. CDR1 and CDR2 (germline): MNHNS, SASEGT. V lost 3 bases and J 4 bases, leaving 15 bases between the germline ends. The CDR3 covers 15 residues.

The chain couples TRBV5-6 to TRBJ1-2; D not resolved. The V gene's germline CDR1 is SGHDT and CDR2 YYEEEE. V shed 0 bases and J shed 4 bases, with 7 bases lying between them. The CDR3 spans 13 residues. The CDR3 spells CASSLDRGYGYTF. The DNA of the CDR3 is TGTGCCAGCAGCTTGGACCGTGGCTATGGCTACACCTTC.

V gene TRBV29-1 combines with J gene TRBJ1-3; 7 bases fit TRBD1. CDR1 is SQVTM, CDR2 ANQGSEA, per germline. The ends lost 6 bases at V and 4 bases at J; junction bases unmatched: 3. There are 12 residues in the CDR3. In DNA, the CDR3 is TGCAGCGTAGGGACAGAAGGAAACACCATATATTTT. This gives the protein CSVGTEGNTIYF.

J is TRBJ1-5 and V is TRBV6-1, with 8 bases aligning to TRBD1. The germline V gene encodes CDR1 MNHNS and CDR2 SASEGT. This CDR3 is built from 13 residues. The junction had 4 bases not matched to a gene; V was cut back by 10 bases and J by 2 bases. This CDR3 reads CATKTGGNQPQHF. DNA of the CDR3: TGTGCCACGAAGACAGGGGGCAATCAGCCCCAGCATTTT.

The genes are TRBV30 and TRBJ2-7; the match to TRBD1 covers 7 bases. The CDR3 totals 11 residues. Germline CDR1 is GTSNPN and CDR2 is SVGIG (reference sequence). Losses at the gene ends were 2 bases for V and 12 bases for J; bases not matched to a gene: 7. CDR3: CAWSSDRARYF. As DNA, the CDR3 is TGTGCCTGGAGTTCCGACAGGGCCAGGTACTTC.

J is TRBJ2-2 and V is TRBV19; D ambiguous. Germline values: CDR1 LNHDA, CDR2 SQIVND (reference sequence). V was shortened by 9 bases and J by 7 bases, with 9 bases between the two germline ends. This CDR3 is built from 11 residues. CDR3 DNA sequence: TGTGCCAGCAACGGGCGCGGGGAGCTGTTTTTT. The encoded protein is CASNGRGELFF.

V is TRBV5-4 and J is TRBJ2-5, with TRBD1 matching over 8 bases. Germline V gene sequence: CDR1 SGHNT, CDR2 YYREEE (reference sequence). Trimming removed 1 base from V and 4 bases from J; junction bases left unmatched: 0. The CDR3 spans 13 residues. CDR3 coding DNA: TGTGCCAGCAGCTTGACAGGGGGAGAGACCCAGTACTTC. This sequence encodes CASSLTGGETQYF.

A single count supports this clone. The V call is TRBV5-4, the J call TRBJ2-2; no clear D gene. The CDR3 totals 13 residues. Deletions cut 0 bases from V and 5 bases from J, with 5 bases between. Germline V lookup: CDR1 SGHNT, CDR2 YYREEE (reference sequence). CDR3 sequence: CASSLGVTGELFF. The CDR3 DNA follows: TGTGCCAGCAGCTTGGGGGTGACCGGGGAGCTGTTTTTT.

CDR3 sequence (DNA): TGTGCCAGCACCACGGACCCCTCCTGGGAAGATACGCAGTATTTT. Translation gives CASTTDPSWEDTQYF. The chain recombines TRBV5-6 with TRBJ2-3; D remains unclear. Trimming removed 6 bases at V and 5 bases at J, with 19 bases between. This CDR3 contains 15 residues. CDR1 and CDR2 from the germline V gene are SGHDT and YYEEEE.

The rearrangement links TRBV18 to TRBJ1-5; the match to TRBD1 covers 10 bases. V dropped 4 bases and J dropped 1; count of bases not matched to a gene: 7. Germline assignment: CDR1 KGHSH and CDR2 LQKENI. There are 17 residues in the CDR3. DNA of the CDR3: TGTGCCAGCTCACTCGGGACAGGGGCTAGGAGCAATCAGCCCCAGCATTTT. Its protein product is CASSLGTGARSNQPQHF.

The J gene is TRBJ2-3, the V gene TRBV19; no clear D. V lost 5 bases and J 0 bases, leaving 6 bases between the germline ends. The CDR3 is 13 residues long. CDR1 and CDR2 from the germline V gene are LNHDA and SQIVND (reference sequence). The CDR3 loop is CASSVTSTDTQYF. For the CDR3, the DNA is TGTGCCAGTAGTGTCACTAGCACAGATACGCAGTATTTT. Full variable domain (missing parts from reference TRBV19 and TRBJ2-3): DGGITQSPKYLFRKEGQNVTLSCEQNLNHDAMYWYRQDPGQGLRLIYYSQIVNDFQKGDIAEGYSVSREKKESFPLTVTSAQKNPTAFYLCASSVTSTDTQYFGPGTRLTVL.

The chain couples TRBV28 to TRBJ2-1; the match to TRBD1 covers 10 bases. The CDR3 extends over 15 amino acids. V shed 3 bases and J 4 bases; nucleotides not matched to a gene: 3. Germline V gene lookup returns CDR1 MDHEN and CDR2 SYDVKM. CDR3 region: CASSLTGGGYNEQFF. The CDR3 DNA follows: TGTGCCAGCAGTTTGACAGGGGGCGGGTACAATGAGCAGTTCTTC.